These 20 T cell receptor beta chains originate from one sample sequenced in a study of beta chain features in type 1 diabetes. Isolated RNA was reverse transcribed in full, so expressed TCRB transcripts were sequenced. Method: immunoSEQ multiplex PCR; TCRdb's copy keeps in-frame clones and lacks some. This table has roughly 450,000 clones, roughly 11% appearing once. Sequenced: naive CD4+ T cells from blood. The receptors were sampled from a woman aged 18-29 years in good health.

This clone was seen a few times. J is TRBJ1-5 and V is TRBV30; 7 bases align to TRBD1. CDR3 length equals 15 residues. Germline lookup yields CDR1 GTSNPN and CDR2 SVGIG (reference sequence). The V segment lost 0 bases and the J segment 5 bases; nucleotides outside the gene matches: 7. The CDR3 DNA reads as TGTGCCTGGAGTGTGGGGACAGCTGGATATCAGCCCCAGCATTTT. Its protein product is CAWSVGTAGYQPQHF. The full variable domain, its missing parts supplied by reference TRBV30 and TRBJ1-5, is SQTIHQWPATLVQPVGSPLSLECTVEGTSNPNLYWYRQAAGRGLQLLFYSVGIGQISSEVPQNLSASRPQDRQFILSSKKLLLSDSGFYLCAWSVGTAGYQPQHFGDGTRLSIL.

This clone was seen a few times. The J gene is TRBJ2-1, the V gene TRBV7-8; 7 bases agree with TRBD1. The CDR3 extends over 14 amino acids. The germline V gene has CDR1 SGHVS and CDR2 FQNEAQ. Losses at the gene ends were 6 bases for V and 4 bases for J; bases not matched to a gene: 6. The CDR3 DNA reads TGTGCCAGCAGGAGACAGGGTCCTTACAATGAGCAGTTCTTC. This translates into CASRRQGPYNEQFF. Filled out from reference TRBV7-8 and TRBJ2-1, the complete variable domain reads GAGVSQSPRYKVAKRGQDVALRCDPISGHVSLFWYQQALGQGPEFLTYFQNEAQLDKSGLPSDRFFAERPEGSVSTLKIQRTQQEDSAVYLCASRRQGPYNEQFFGPGTRLTVL.

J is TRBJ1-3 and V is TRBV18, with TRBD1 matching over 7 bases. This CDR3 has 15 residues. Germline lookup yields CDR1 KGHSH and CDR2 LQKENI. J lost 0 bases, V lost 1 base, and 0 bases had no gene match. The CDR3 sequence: CASSPQGASGNTIYF. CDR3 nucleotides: TGTGCCAGCTCACCACAGGGGGCCTCTGGAAACACCATATATTTT.

The CDR3 bases are TGCGCCAGCAGCTTTATAAGTAGCACTGAAGCTTTCTTT. It translates to CASSFISSTEAFF. The genes are TRBV5-1 and TRBJ1-1; D unresolved. V gave up 2 bases and J gave up 4 bases, with 9 bases separating them. The CDR3 is made up of 13 amino acids. Germline V CDR1 and CDR2: SGHRS, YFSETQ.

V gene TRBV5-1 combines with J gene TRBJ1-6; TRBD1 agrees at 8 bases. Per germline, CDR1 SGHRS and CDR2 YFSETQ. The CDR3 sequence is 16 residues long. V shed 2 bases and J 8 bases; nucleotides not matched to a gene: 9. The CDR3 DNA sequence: TGCGCCAGCAGCTTTCGAACAGGGGGTCGTGATTCACCCCTCCACTTT. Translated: CASSFRTGGRDSPLHF.

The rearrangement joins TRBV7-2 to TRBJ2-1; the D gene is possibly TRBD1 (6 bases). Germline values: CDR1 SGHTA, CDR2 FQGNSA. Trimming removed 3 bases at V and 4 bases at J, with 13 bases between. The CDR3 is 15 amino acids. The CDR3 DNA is TGTGCCAGCAGCTTTTCTGGACAGCTATACAATGAGCAGTTCTTC. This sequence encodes CASSFSGQLYNEQFF.

CDR3 residues: CASSQGQREQYF. The CDR3 region has the DNA TGCGCCAGCAGCCAAGGGCAAAGGGAGCAGTACTTC. The chain is built from TRBV4-3 and TRBJ2-7, with D uncertain. Germline CDR1 is LGHNA and CDR2 is YSLEER. This CDR3 is 12 amino acids long. V shed 1 base and J shed 7 bases, with 8 bases lying between them.

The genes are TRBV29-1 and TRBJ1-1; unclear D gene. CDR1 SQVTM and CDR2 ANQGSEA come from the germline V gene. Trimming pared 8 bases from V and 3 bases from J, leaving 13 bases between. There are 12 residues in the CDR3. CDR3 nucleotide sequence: TGCAGCACTACCTCAGGATACACTGAAGCTTTCTTT. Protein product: CSTTSGYTEAFF.

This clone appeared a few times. In nucleotides, the CDR3 is TGCGCCAGCAGTCCTAGCGGGGGGGCCAACACAGATACGCAGTATTTT. Its protein product is CASSPSGGANTDTQYF. The rearrangement uses TRBV5-1 and TRBJ2-3; TRBD2 aligns across 12 bases. The CDR3 totals 16 residues. Trimming at V came to 5 bases and at J to 2 bases, leaving 6 bases not matched to a gene. Germline CDR1 SGHRS, CDR2 YFSETQ.

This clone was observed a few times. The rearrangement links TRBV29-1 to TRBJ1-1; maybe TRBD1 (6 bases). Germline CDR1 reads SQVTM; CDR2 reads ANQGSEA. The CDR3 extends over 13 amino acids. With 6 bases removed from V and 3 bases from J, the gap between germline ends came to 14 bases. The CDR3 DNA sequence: TGCAGCGTCGAACGGGGGCGGGACACTGAAGCTTTCTTT. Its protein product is CSVERGRDTEAFF. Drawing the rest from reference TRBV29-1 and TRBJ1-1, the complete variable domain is SAVISQKPSRDICQRGTSLTIQCQVDSQVTMMFWYRQQPGQSLTLIATANQGSEATYESGFVIDKFPISRPNLTFSTLTVSNMSPEDSSIYLCSVERGRDTEAFFGQGTRLTVV.

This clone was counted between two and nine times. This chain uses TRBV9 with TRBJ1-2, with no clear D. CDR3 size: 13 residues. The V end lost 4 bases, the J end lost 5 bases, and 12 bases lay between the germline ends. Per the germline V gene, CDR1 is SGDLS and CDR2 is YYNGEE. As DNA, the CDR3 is TGTGCCAGCAGCTCGGACCTGGGGTATGGCTACACCTTC. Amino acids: CASSSDLGYGYTF.

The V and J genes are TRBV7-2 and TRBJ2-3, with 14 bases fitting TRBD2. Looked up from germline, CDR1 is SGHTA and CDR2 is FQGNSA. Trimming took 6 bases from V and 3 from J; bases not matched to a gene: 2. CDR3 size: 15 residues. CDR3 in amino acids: CASRRTSGRTDTQYF. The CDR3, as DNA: TGTGCCAGCAGGAGGACTAGCGGGAGGACAGATACGCAGTATTTT.

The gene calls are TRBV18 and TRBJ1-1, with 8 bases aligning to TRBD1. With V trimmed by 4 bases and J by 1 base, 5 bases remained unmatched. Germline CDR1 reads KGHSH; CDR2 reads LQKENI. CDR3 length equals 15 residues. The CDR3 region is CASSRGTGRNTEAFF. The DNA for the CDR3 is TGTGCCAGCTCACGGGGGACAGGTCGGAACACTGAAGCTTTCTTT.

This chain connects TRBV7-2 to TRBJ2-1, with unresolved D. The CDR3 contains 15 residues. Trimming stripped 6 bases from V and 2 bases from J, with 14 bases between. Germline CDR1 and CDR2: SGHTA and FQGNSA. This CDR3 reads CASRLFGDAYNEQFF. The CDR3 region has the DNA TGTGCCAGCAGGTTGTTCGGTGACGCCTACAATGAGCAGTTCTTC.

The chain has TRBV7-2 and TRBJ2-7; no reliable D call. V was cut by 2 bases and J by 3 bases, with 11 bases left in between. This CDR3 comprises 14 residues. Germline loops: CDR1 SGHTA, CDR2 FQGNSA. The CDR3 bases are TGTGCCAGCAGCTTAAGCCGGGCCAGCTACGAGCAGTACTTC. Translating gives CASSLSRASYEQYF.

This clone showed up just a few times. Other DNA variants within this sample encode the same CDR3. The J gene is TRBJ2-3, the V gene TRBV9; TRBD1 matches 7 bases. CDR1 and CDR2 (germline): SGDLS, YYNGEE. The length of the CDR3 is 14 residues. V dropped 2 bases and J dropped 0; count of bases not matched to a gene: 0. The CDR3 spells CASSVRGSTDTQYF. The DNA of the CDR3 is TGTGCCAGCAGCGTCAGGGGGAGCACAGATACGCAGTATTTT.

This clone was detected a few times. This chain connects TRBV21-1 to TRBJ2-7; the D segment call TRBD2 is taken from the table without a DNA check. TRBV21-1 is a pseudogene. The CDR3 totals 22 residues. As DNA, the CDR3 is TGTGCCAGCAGCAAAGGCCTAGGGGAGGGACTAGCGGACACCCCGGCGGTGTACGAGCAGTACTTC. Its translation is CASSKGLGEGLADTPAVYEQYF.

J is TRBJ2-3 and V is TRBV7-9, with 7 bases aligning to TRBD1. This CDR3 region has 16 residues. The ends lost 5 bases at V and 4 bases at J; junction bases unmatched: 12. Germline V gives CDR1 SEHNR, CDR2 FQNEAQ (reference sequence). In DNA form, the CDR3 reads TGTGCCAGCAGCAAGCGCGTGACAGGGAAGGCAGATACGCAGTATTTT. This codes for CASSKRVTGKADTQYF.

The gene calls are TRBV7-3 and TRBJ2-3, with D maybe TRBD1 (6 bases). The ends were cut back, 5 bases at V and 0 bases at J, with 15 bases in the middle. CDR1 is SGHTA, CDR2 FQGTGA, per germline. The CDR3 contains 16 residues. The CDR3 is CASSHYGTTSTDTQYF. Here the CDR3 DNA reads TGTGCCAGCAGCCACTACGGGACAACTAGCACAGATACGCAGTATTTT.

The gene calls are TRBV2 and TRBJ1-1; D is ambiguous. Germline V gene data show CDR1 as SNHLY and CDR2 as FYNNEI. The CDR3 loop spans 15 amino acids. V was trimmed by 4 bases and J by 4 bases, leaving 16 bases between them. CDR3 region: CASSAFGVSGTEAFF. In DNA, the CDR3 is TGTGCCAGCAGTGCGTTCGGCGTTTCTGGCACTGAAGCTTTCTTT. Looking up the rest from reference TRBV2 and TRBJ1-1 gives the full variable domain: EPEVTQTPSHQVTQMGQEVILRCVPISNHLYFYWYRQILGQKVEFLVSFYNNEISEKSEIFDDQFSVERPDGSNFTLKIRSTKLEDSAMYFCASSAFGVSGTEAFFGQGTRLTVV.